Shown below are 5 T cell receptor beta chains from a single sample sequenced in a study of early T cells in non-severe SARS-CoV-2 infection. TCRdb reanalysed the 5' RACE reads using MiXCR and keeps one entry per CDR3 protein. The sample consists of about 43,000 distinct CDR3 sequences, approximately 10% of them appearing once. The sample was whole blood. These receptors originate from an adult who was a healthcare worker with PCR-confirmed SARS-CoV-2 infection or an uninfected control (not recorded which).

This clonotype was seen many times. The chain links TRBV7-9 to TRBJ2-2, with 7 bases aligning to TRBD1. Germline loops: CDR1 SEHNR, CDR2 FQNEAQ (reference sequence). V was clipped by 4 bases and J by 5 bases; unmatched bases: 16. CDR3 length: 18 residues. In DNA form, the CDR3 reads TGTGCCAGCAGCTCAATCCGAGGGGCAGACAGGGTGACCGGGGAGCTGTTTTTT. Translating it yields CASSSIRGADRVTGELFF. Together with reference TRBV7-9 and TRBJ2-2, the CDR3 gives the full variable domain: DTGVSQNPRHKITKRGQNVTFRCDPISEHNRLYWYRQTLGQGPEFLTYFQNEAQLEKSRLLSDRFSAERPKGSFSTLEIQRTEQGDSAMYLCASSSIRGADRVTGELFFGEGSRLTVL.

The chain is built from TRBV29-1 and TRBJ2-2, with TRBD1 matching 7 bases. Germline V lookup: CDR1 SQVTM, CDR2 ANQGSEA. The CDR3 length is 13 residues. V was pared by 7 bases and J by 4 bases, with 6 bases of the junction left unmatched. CDR3 nucleotides: TGCAGCGCCTCGACAGGGCGCACCGGGGAGCTGTTTTTT. Its protein product is CSASTGRTGELFF.

The V call is TRBV7-2, the J call TRBJ1-1; maybe TRBD1 (6 bases). V was cut by 10 bases and J by 5 bases, with 11 bases left in between. This CDR3 is 11 amino acids long. Looked up from germline, CDR1 is SGHTA and CDR2 is FQGNSA. The CDR3 sequence is CATSGATEAFF. In nucleotides, the CDR3 is TGTGCCACCTCAGGGGCTACTGAAGCTTTCTTT.

This clonotype was picked up many times. This chain connects TRBV5-1 to TRBJ2-7, with D perhaps given as TRBD1 or TRBD2 (5 bases each). From germline, CDR1 is SGHRS and CDR2 YFSETQ. Trimming removed 0 bases from V and 3 bases from J, with 10 bases in between. This CDR3 comprises 14 residues. Here the CDR3 DNA reads TGCGCCAGCAGCTTGGGGGACGGTTTCTACGAGCAGTACTTC. Its translation is CASSLGDGFYEQYF.

This clonotype was recorded at least ten times. The chain has TRBV4-1 and TRBJ1-1; 7 bases are shared with TRBD1. Germline-derived CDR1 and CDR2 are MGHRA and YSYEKL. The V and J ends lost 3 bases and 3 bases, in that order; junction bases with no gene match: 7. CDR3 length equals 15 residues. In DNA form, the CDR3 reads TGCGCCAGCAGCCACCGAGGGGGCGCGGACACTGAAGCTTTCTTT. It codes for CASSHRGGADTEAFF.